Sequencing of this TCR beta chain was carried out in a study of regulatory T cells in long-lasting Graves disease. Background on the study: Freshly diagnosed Graves' patients had used antithyroid drugs for under 3 months.

Time point noted: newly diagnosed GD, antithyroid drugs for less than 3 months. Construction of the TCR library relied on RNA isolated from PBMCs. Assembly of TCR beta libraries relied on iRepertoire HTBI primers together with Arm-PCR of CDR3 regions. TCRdb re-derived calls from the multiplex PCR reads in MiXCR, one entry per CDR3 protein. Here the sample spans some 560,000 distinct CDR3 sequences, more than 15% being singletons. Comments on this clonotype: Its antigen is unknown.

The CDR3 totals 13 residues. CDR1 and CDR2 (germline): SEHNR, FQNEAQ (reference sequence). With 8 bases clipped from V and 6 bases from J, the junction kept 7 bases outside the gene matches. Study-wide results and caveats: In persistent patients, shared public clonotypes (2,741) outnumbered those in new patients (966).

This sample was shared with a second study, whose subject was T cells in Graves' hyperthyroidism and ophthalmopathy. This second study says: Progression to ophthalmopathy was predicted a median of approximately 6.4 months early.

The sequence came from a woman aged 40 to 65 with Graves disease. The V call is TRBV7-9, the J call TRBJ1-2, with 9 bases fitting TRBD1. Sequenced here: peripheral blood mononuclear cells (PBMCs), sampled at new diagnosis, from a patient treated with antithyroid drugs. The DNA of the CDR3 is TGTGCCAGCGCGGGGACAGGGCTTGATGGCTACACCTTC. Its protein product is CASAGTGLDGYTF.